The sequence of this T cell receptor beta chain was determined in a study of blood T cell repertoires in COVID-19. Assay used: immunoSEQ multiplex PCR; TCRdb lists only in-frame clones, some missing. The table records a few hundred thousand clones, 88% of them present only once. The CDR3 sequence is 15 residues long. The sample consisted of PBMCs or T cells enriched from blood (not recorded which). The sequence was collected from a young woman who had recovered from COVID-19. The chain is built from TRBV21-1 and TRBJ1-5; TRBD1 was called by the table and not checked on the DNA. TRBV21-1 is designated a pseudogene. CDR3 DNA sequence: TGTGCCAGCAGCAAAGTAGACAGTAGCAATCAGCCCCAGCATTTT. Residues: CASSKVDSSNQPQHF.